The rows below give T cell receptor beta chains drawn from one sample of a study of blood T cell repertoires in COVID-19. The assay was immunoSEQ multiplex PCR, and TCRdb's table has in-frame clones only and misses some. In the table there are around 100,000 clones, 84% of which are singletons. Sequenced input: peripheral blood. The receptors were sampled from a human donor in a cohort sampled during active or convalescent COVID-19. The CDR3 runs from the conserved cysteine through the conserved F or W. The D gene is left open where the match is weak. Not all rows give a size; the values are once, few, many and, for expanded clones, a class.

DNA | CDR3 | size | V | D | J
TGTGCCAGCAGTGGGCAGTCCGCCTATGGCTACACCTTC | CASSGQSAYGYTF | NA | TRBV2 | NA | TRBJ1-2
TGTGCCAGCAGCTTAACAGGGGGCTCCTACGAGCAGTACTTC | CASSLTGGSYEQYF | NA | TRBV11-3 | TRBD1 | TRBJ2-7
TGTGCCAGCAGCTTCGGAGGTGATCGAATATACGAGCAGTACTTC | CASSFGGDRIYEQYF | NA | TRBV5-4 | NA | TRBJ2-7
TGTGCCAGCAGGGGACAGGGTAGGACTGAAGCTTTCTTT | CASRGQGRTEAFF | few | TRBV27 | TRBD1 | TRBJ1-1
TGTGCCAGCAGCCAATACCAGGGCCAGGGGGGAAACTATGGCTACACCTTC | CASSQYQGQGGNYGYTF | once | TRBV16 | TRBD1 | TRBJ1-2
TGTGCCAGCAGTTACGATCGGGGCTCTGGAAACACCATATATTTT | CASSYDRGSGNTIYF | NA | TRBV6-5 | NA | TRBJ1-3
TGCAGTGCTAGTGCGGGGGGTAATGAAGCTTTCTTT | CSASAGGNEAFF | NA | TRBV20-1 | NA | TRBJ1-1
TGTGCCAGCAGTACGAGGGACAGGTATTTCTTT | CASSTRDRYFF | once | TRBV12-3/TRBV12-4 | TRBD1 | TRBJ1-1
TGTGCCAGCAGCTTGGTGGGCCGAAGTACTGAAGCTTTCTTT | CASSLVGRSTEAFF | NA | TRBV5-5 | NA | TRBJ1-1
TGTGCCAGCAGCTTAGTTGCAGGTCGGGAGGCTTTCTTT | CASSLVAGREAFF | NA | TRBV7-6 | NA | TRBJ1-1
TGTGCCAGCAGCCAAGCATCATCGGCGGGACAGGGGGCGAACGGGGAGCTGTTTTTT | CASSQASSAGQGANGELFF | NA | TRBV3-1/TRBV3-2 | TRBD1 | TRBJ2-2
TGTGCCAGCAGTCTTGGGGCGGGACAGAGCTACGAGCAGTACTTC | CASSLGAGQSYEQYF | NA | TRBV28 | NA | TRBJ2-7
TGTGCCACCAGTGATCCGAGACAGGGAGGCACAGATACGCAGTATTTT | CATSDPRQGGTDTQYF | NA | TRBV24-1 | TRBD1 | TRBJ2-3
TGCGCCAGCAGCCAAGGTAGGGAGGATACAGATACGCAGTATTTT | CASSQGREDTDTQYF | once | TRBV5-1 | NA | TRBJ2-3
TGTGCCAGCAGTTTGTGGGAGGACACTGAAGCTTTCTTT | CASSLWEDTEAFF | NA | TRBV12-3/TRBV12-4 | NA | TRBJ1-1
TGCGCCAGCAGCCAAGGGACAGGGAACTATGGCTACACCTTC | CASSQGTGNYGYTF | NA | TRBV4-3 | TRBD1 | TRBJ1-2
TGTGCCAGCAGCCTAGACAGGGCCTCCTACGAGCAGTACTTC | CASSLDRASYEQYF | NA | TRBV6-5 | TRBD1 | TRBJ2-7
TGCGCCAGCAGCCCAACTAGCGACTACGAGCAGTACTTC | CASSPTSDYEQYF | once | TRBV5-1 | TRBD2 | TRBJ2-7
TGTGCCAGCAGCCTCAGGGAGGGTCAGCCCCAGCATTTT | CASSLREGQPQHF | NA | TRBV7-2 | NA | TRBJ1-5
TGTGCCAGCAGTTTGCCACAGGGGGCGATCACCGGGGAGCTGTTTTTT | CASSLPQGAITGELFF | once | TRBV28 | TRBD1 | TRBJ2-2
TGCGCCAGCAGCTTAGCCCAGACAGGCCCCAGCTTGGGCTACACCTTC | CASSLAQTGPSLGYTF | NA | TRBV5-1 | NA | TRBJ1-2
TGTGCCAGCAGCTTCCCCGGAGGGGATGGCTACACCTTC | CASSFPGGDGYTF | NA | TRBV7-3 | NA | TRBJ1-2
TGCGCCAGCCTCTACTCCTATAATTCACCCCTCCACTTT | CASLYSYNSPLHF | NA | TRBV23-1 | NA | TRBJ1-6
TGTGCCTCTCAGACTAGCGGGGGGTACAATGAGCAGTTCTTC | CASQTSGGYNEQFF | NA | TRBV24-1 | TRBD2 | TRBJ2-1
TGTGCCAGCAGCTTCGGTGACTGGCGAGAAGTAGGTGAGCAGTTCTTC | CASSFGDWREVGEQFF | NA | TRBV5-6 | NA | TRBJ2-1
TGTGCCAGCAGCCTAAGGGGGAACACTGAAGCTTTCTTT | CASSLRGNTEAFF | NA | TRBV11-3 | NA | TRBJ1-1
TGTGCCAGTAGACAGACAGGATTGAACACTGAAGCTTTCTTT | CASRQTGLNTEAFF | NA | TRBV19 | NA | TRBJ1-1
TGTGCCAGCAGCTACTTGACAGGAGTTGGAAACACCATATATTTT | CASSYLTGVGNTIYF | NA | TRBV11-2 | NA | TRBJ1-3
TGTGCCAGCAGCGTACAGGGAGGAGATCAGCCCCAGCATTTT | CASSVQGGDQPQHF | NA | TRBV9 | NA | TRBJ1-5
TGTGCCAGCATTGCTCACAGAGTTAATTCACCCCTCCACTTT | CASIAHRVNSPLHF | NA | TRBV2 | NA | TRBJ1-6
TGCAGCGGCCAACAGGGGGCGGGAGAAAAACTGTTTTTT | CSGQQGAGEKLFF | NA | TRBV29-1 | TRBD1 | TRBJ1-4
TGTGCCAGCAGCCAGGGGAGACTAGCGGGGGGAGGGCAGTTCTTC | CASSQGRLAGGGQFF | NA | TRBV4-2 | TRBD2 | TRBJ2-1
TGTGCCAGCAGCTTGGATCCCGGGACATTCGCCGAGCAGTACTTC | CASSLDPGTFAEQYF | NA | TRBV5-4 | NA | TRBJ2-7
TGTGCCAGCAGTGATAGGGGACAGGGCAACTATGGCTACACCTTC | CASSDRGQGNYGYTF | NA | TRBV6-1 | TRBD1 | TRBJ1-2
TGTGCCAGCAGCTTAGCCGGGACAGCTTATGGCTACACCTTC | CASSLAGTAYGYTF | NA | TRBV7-9 | TRBD1 | TRBJ1-2
TGTGCCAGCTCACCACGGTGGGACTCCGTATTCGGCACAGATACGCAGTATTTT | CASSPRWDSVFGTDTQYF | NA | TRBV18 | NA | TRBJ2-3
TGTGCCGGGGCCCCTAGCGGGGGGGCACTCGATGAGCAGTTCTTC | CAGAPSGGALDEQFF | NA | TRBV2 | TRBD2 | TRBJ2-1
TGTGCCAGCAGTGGAGCCGGGACAGGCTCCTCACCCCTCCACTTT | CASSGAGTGSSPLHF | NA | TRBV28 | TRBD1 | TRBJ1-6
TGTGCCAGTAGCTCCAACCCAGGGGATCGGGAAAAACTGTTTTTT | CASSSNPGDREKLFF | NA | TRBV19 | NA | TRBJ1-4
TGTGCCAGCAGTTGGGTACAGTCCCACGAGCAGTACTTC | CASSWVQSHEQYF | few | TRBV27 | NA | TRBJ2-7
TGCGCCAGCAGCTCCCGGACAGGGGGAAATTACGAGCAGTACTTC | CASSSRTGGNYEQYF | NA | TRBV5-1 | TRBD1 | TRBJ2-7
TGTGCCAGCAGTTACAAGGGACAGGGCGTGACTGAAGCTTTCTTT | CASSYKGQGVTEAFF | NA | TRBV6-5 | TRBD1 | TRBJ1-1
TGTGCCAGCAGTGGTGTAGTCATGAACACTGAAGCTTTCTTT | CASSGVVMNTEAFF | NA | TRBV2 | NA | TRBJ1-1
TGTGCCAGTAGCAGATCCGGGACAGGATTTTACGAGCAGTACTTC | CASSRSGTGFYEQYF | NA | TRBV19 | TRBD1 | TRBJ2-7
TGTGCCAGCAGCCAGGGACAGTCCTACAATGAGCAGTTCTTC | CASSQGQSYNEQFF | NA | TRBV11-3 | TRBD1 | TRBJ2-1
TGTGCCAGCAGCTGGAACAGGGATTCCTACGAGCAGTACTTC | CASSWNRDSYEQYF | NA | TRBV7-9 | NA | TRBJ2-7
TGTGCCAGCAGCTTAAATAGTATCGCAGATACGCAGTATTTT | CASSLNSIADTQYF | NA | TRBV7-3 | NA | TRBJ2-3
TGTGCCAGCCGGGACAGCGCTAACTATGGCTACACCTTC | CASRDSANYGYTF | NA | TRBV28 | TRBD1 | TRBJ1-2
TGTGCCTGGAGTAAAGGGGGATCTCAGCCCCAGCATTTT | CAWSKGGSQPQHF | NA | TRBV30 | NA | TRBJ1-5
TGCAGCGTTGTTGGTACGGAGGGAGAGACCCAGTACTTC | CSVVGTEGETQYF | few | TRBV29-1 | NA | TRBJ2-5
TGTGCCAGCAGCTTCCCTGCGGGGGGTGTTGCAGATACGCAGTATTTT | CASSFPAGGVADTQYF | NA | TRBV11-3 | TRBD2 | TRBJ2-3
TGCGCCAGCAGCCCAAACGGACAGTTCTATGGCTACACCTTC | CASSPNGQFYGYTF | NA | TRBV4-1 | NA | TRBJ1-2
TGTGCCAGCAGACCCGCAGGACTCACCTATGGCTACACCTTC | CASRPAGLTYGYTF | NA | TRBV14 | NA | TRBJ1-2
TGTGCCAGCAGTAACAATCGCAACACCGGGGAGCTGTTTTTT | CASSNNRNTGELFF | NA | TRBV6-4 | NA | TRBJ2-2